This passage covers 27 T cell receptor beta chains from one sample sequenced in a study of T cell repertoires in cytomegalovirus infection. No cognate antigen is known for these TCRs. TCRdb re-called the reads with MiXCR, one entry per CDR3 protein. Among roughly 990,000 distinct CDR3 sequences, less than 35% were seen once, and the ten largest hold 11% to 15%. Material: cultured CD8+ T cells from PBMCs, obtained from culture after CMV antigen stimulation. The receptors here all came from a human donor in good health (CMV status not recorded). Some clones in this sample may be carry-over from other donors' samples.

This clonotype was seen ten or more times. DNA of the CDR3: TGTGCCAGCAGCTTGAGAATGGCCCGGAGGGGGCGCCAAGAGACCCAGTACTTC. It codes for CASSLRMARRGRQETQYF. This rearrangement joins TRBV5-6 to TRBJ2-5, with D maybe TRBD1 (7 bases). Germline V gene lookup returns CDR1 SGHDT and CDR2 YYEEEE. This CDR3 region has 18 residues. Trimming took 1 base from V and 1 from J, leaving 20 bases between them.

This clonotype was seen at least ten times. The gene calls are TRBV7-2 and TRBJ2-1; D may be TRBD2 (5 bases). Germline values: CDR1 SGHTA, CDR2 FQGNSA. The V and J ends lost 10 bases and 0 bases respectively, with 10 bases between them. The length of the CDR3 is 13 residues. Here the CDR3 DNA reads TGTGCCACCCCGGGATCCTCCTACAATGAGCAGTTCTTC. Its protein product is CATPGSSYNEQFF. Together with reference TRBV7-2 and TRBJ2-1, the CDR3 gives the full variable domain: GAGVSQSPSNKVTEKGKDVELRCDPISGHTALYWYRQSLGQGLEFLIYFQGNSAPDKSGLPSDRFSAERTGGSVSTLTIQRTQQEDSAVYLCATPGSSYNEQFFGPGTRLTVL.

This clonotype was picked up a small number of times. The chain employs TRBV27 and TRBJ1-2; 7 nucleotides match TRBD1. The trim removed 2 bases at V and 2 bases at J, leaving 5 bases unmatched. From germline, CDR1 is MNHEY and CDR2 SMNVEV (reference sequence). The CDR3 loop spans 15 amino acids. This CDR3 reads CASSLGGTANYGYTF. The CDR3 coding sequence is TGTGCCAGCAGTTTAGGTGGGACAGCCAACTATGGCTACACCTTC.

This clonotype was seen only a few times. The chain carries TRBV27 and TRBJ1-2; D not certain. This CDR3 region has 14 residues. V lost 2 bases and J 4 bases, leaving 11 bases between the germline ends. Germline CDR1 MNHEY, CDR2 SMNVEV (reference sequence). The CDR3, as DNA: TGTGCCAGCAGTTTAGGAATTTCAGGCTATGGCTACACCTTC. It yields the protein CASSLGISGYGYTF.

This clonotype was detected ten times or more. The CDR3 DNA follows: TGTGCCAGCAGTCCATTGGGGCGAACCGACCTTAACTACGAGCAGTACTTC. Encoded protein: CASSPLGRTDLNYEQYF. This sequence joins TRBV6-1 and TRBJ2-7; weak D call: TRBD1 (5 bases). V gave up 5 bases and J gave up 3 bases, with 23 bases separating them. Germline CDR1 is MNHNS and CDR2 is SASEGT. The CDR3 extends over 17 amino acids.

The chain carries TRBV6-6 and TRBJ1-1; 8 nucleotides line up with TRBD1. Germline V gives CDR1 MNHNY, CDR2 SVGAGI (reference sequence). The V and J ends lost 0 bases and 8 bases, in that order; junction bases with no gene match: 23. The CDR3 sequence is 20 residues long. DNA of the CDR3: TGTGCCAGCAGTTACTCGATCCTTTGGGGGGAGCAGACAGGGGTTGGGGAAGCTTTCTTT. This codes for CASSYSILWGEQTGVGEAFF.

The DNA of the CDR3 is TGTGCCACCCGACTAGCGGGGAACACAGATACGCAGTATTTT. Amino acid sequence: CATRLAGNTDTQYF. V and J are TRBV19 and TRBJ2-3; 11 nucleotides agree with TRBD2. There are 14 residues in the CDR3. The germline CDR1 and CDR2 sequences are LNHDA and SQIVND (reference sequence). V lost 10 bases and J lost 2; bases outside the gene matches: 5.

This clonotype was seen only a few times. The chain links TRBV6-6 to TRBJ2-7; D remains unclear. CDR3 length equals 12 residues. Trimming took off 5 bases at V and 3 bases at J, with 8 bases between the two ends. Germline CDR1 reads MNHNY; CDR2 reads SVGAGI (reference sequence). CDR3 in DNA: TGTGCCAGCAGTGGCGGTTACTACGAGCAGTACGTC. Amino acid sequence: CASSGGYYEQYV.

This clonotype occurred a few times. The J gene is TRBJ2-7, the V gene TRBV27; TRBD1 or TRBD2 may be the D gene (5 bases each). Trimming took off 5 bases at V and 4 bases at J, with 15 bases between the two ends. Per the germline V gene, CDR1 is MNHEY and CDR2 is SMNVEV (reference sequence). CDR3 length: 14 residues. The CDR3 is CASSPNGAGYEQYV. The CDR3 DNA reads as TGTGCCAGCAGTCCCAACGGGGCCGGGTACGAGCAGTACGTC.

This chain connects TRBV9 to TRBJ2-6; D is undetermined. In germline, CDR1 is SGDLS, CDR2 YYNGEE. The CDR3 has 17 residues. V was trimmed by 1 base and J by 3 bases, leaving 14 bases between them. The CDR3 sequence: CASSVNRRELGANVLTF. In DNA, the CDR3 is TGTGCCAGCAGCGTAAACAGAAGGGAACTTGGGGCCAACGTCCTGACTTTC.

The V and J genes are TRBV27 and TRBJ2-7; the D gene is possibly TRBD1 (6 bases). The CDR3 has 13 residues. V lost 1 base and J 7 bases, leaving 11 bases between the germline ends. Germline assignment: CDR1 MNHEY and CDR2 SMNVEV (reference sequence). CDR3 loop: CASSLYTGREQYV. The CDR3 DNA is TGTGCCAGCAGTTTATACACAGGGCGGGAGCAGTACGTC.

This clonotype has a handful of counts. The CDR3 DNA reads as TGTGCCAGCAGTCCAGGGGGCCCGAGCTCCTACGAGCAGTACGTC. Protein sequence: CASSPGGPSSYEQYV. J is TRBJ2-7 and V is TRBV27; 8 bases are a match to TRBD1. Germline V CDR1 and CDR2: MNHEY, SMNVEV (reference sequence). V gave up 5 bases and J gave up 0 bases; unmatched junction bases: 6. This CDR3 has 15 residues.

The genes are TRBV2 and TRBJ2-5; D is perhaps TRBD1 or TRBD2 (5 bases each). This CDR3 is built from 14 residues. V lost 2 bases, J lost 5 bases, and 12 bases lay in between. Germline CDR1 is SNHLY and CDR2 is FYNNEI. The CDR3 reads CASSELGRGETQYF. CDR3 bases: TGTGCCAGCAGTGAATTGGGGCGAGGGGAGACCCAGTACTTC. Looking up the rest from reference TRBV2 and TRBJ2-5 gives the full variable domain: EPEVTQTPSHQVTQMGQEVILRCVPISNHLYFYWYRQILGQKVEFLVSFYNNEISEKSEIFDDQFSVERPDGSNFTLKIRSTKLEDSAMYFCASSELGRGETQYFGPGTRLLVL.

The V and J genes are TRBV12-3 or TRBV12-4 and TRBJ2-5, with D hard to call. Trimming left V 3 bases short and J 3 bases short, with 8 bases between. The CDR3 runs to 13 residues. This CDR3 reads CASSLVAEETQYF. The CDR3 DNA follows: TGTGCCAGCAGTTTGGTCGCAGAAGAGACCCAGTACTTC.

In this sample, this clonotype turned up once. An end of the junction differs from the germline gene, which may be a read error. The CDR3 sequence is CASSQGSGGANAGELFF. CDR3 coding DNA: TGTGCCAGCAGCCAAGGTAGCGGGGGGGCAAACGCCGGGGAGCTGTTTTTT. V gene TRBV4-1 combines with J gene TRBJ2-2, with TRBD2 identical over 11 bases. This CDR3 is built from 17 residues. The germline CDR1 and CDR2 sequences are MGHRA and YSYEKL.

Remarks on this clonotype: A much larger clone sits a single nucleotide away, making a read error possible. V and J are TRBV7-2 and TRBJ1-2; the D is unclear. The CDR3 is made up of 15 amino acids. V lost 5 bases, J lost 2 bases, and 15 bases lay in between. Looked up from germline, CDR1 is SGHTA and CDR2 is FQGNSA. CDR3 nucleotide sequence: TGTGCCAGCAGCCCTTCATGGCCGCTAAACTATGGCTACACCTTC. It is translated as CASSPSWPLNYGYTF.

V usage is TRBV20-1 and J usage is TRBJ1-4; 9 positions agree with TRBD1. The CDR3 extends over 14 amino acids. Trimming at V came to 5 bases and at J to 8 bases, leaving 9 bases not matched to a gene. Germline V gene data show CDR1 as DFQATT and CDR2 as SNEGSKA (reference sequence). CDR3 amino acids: CSAANRDRVEKLFF. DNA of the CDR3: TGCAGTGCTGCAAACCGGGACAGGGTGGAAAAACTGTTTTTT.

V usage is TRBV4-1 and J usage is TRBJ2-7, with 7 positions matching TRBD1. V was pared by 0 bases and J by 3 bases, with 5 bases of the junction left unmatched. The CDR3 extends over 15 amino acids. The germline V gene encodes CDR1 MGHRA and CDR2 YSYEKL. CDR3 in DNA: TGCGCCAGCAGCCAAGAGGCGGACAGGTTCTACGAGCAGTACTTC. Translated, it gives CASSQEADRFYEQYF.

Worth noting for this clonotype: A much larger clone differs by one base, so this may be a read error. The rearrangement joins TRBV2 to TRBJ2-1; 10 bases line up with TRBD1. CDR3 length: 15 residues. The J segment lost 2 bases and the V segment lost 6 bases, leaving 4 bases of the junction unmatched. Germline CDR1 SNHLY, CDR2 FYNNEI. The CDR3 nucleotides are TGTGCCAGCAGAGCCGGGACAGGGGCCTACAATGAGCAGTTCTTC. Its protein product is CASRAGTGAYNEQFF.

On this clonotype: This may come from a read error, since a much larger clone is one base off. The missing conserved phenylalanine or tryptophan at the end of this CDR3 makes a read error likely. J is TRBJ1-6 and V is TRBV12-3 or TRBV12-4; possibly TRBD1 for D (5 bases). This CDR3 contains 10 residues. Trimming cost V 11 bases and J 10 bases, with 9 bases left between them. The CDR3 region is CASGGSPLHC. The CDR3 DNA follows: TGTGCCTCCGGGGGATCACCCCTCCACTGT.

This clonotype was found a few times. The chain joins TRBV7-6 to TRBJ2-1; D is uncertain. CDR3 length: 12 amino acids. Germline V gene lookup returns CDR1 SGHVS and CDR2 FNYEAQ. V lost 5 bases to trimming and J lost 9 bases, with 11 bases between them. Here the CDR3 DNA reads TGTGCCAGCAGCATGGGTTTCCGTGAGCAGTTCTTC. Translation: CASSMGFREQFF.

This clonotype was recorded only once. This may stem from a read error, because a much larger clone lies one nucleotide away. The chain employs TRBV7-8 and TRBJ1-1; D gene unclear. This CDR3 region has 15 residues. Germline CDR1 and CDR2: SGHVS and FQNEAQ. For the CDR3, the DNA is TGTGCCAACAGCTCCCGGGTGGGAAGGAACACTGAAGCTTTCTTT. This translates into CANSSRVGRNTEAFF. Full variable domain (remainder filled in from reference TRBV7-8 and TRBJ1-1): GAGVSQSPRYKVAKRGQDVALRCDPISGHVSLFWYQQALGQGPEFLTYFQNEAQLDKSGLPSDRFFAERPEGSVSTLKIQRTQQEDSAVYLCANSSRVGRNTEAFFGQGTRLTVV.

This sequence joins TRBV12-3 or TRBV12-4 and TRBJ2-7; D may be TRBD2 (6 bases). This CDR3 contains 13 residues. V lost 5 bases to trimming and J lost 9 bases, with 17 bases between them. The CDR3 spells CASSPTVGGAQYV. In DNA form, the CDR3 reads TGTGCCAGCAGTCCCACCGTCGGGGGTGCGCAGTACGTC.

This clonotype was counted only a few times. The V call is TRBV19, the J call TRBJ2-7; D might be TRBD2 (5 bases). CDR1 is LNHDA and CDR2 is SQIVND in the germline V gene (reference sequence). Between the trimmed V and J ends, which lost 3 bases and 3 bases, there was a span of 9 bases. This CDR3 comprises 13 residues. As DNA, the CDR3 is TGTGCCAGTAGTATTTCTGAGGGCTACGAGCAGTACGTC. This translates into CASSISEGYEQYV.

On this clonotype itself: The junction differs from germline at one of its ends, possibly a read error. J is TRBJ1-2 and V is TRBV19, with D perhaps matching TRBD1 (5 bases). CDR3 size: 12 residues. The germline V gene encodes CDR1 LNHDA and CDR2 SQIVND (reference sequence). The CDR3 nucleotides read TGTGCCAGTAGTACAGGGAACTCTGGCTACACCTTC. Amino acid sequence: CASSTGNSGYTF.

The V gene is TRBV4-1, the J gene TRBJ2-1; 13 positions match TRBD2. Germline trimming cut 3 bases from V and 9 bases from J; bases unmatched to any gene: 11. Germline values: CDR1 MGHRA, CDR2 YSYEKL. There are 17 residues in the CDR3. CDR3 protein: CASSQGGTGLAGSEQFF. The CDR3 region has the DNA TGCGCCAGCAGCCAGGGGGGGACGGGACTAGCGGGGAGTGAGCAGTTCTTC.

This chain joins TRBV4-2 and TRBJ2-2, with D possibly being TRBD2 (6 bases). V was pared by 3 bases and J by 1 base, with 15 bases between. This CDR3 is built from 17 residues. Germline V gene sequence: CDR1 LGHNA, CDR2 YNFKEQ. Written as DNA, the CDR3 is TGTGCCAGCAGCCAGGGGGACTGGCAAAAGAACACCGGGGAGCTGTTTTTT. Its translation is CASSQGDWQKNTGELFF.